This T cell receptor (beta chain) is drawn from a study of T cells in Graves' hyperthyroidism and ophthalmopathy. Study context: Pretreatment peripheral blood was obtained at initial diagnosis.

RNA transcripts served as the template for amplifying TCR beta CDR3 regions. The primer set for the first-round RT-PCR of the TCR CDR3 was HTBI. One entry per CDR3 protein results from TCRdb running MiXCR on the multiplex PCR reads. The sample includes around 560,000 distinct CDR3 sequences, 15% to 20% of them seen just once. There are 14 residues in the CDR3. With 2 bases removed from V and 2 bases from J, the gap between germline ends came to 10 bases. The germline CDR1 and CDR2 sequences are SGHDT and YYEEEE. Findings and limits, study-wide: Prediction of ophthalmopathy progression came a median approximately 6.5 months pre-onset. Blood samples included most of the expanded thyroid clonotypes exceeding 0.001. Through a model of 13 V-J features, ophthalmopathy was separated from stable hyperthyroidism.

In this sample, this clonotype turned up many times. Its target is not known. The rearrangement joins TRBV5-6 to TRBJ2-5; D ambiguous. The sequencing input was blood. The receptor's source is a woman aged 18-29 years with Graves' hyperthyroidism. The CDR3 coding sequence is TGTGCCAGCAGCTTTTCTAGTTTACAAGAGACCCAGTACTTC. As protein: CASSFSSLQETQYF.